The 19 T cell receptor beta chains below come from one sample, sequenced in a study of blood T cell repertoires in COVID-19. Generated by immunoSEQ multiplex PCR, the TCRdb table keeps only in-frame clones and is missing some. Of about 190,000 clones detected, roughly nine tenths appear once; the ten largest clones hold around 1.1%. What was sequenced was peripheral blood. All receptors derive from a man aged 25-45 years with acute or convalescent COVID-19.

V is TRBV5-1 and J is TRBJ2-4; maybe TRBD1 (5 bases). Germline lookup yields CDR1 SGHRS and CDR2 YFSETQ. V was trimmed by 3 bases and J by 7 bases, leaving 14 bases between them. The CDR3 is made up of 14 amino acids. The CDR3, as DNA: TGCGCCAGCAGCTCAGGGAATCCCAGGAACATTCAGTACTTC. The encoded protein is CASSSGNPRNIQYF.

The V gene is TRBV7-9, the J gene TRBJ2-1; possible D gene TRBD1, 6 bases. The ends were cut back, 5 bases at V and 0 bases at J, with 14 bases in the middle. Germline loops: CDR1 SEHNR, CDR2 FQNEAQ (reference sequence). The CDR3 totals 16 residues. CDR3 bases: TGTGCCAGCAGCCCTAACTGGGGGCACTCCTACAATGAGCAGTTCTTC. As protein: CASSPNWGHSYNEQFF.

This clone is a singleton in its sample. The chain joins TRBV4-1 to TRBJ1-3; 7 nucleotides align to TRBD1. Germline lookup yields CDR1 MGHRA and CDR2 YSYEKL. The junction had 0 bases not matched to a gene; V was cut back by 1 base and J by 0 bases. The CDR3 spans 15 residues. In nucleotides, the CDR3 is TGCGCCAGCAGCCAAGGGACAGGCTCTGGAAACACCATATATTTT. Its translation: CASSQGTGSGNTIYF.

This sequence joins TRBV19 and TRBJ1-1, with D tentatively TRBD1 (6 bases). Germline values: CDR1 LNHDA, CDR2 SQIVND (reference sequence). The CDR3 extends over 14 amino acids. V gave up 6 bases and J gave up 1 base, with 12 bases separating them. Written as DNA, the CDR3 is TGTGCCAGTAGATCCCGGGACACGAACACTGAAGCTTTCTTT. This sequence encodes CASRSRDTNTEAFF.

CDR3 in amino acids: CASSFNRNTEAFF. In nucleotides, the CDR3 is TGTGCCAGCAGTTTTAACAGGAACACTGAAGCTTTCTTT. This chain links TRBV7-3 with TRBJ1-1, with unresolved D. V was trimmed by 6 bases and J by 1 base, leaving 9 bases between them. The CDR3 has 13 residues. Germline values: CDR1 SGHTA, CDR2 FQGTGA.

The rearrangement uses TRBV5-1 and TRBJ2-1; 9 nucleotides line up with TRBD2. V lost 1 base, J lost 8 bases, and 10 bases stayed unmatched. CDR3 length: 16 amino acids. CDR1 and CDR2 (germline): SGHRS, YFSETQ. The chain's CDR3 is CASSLSSLAGWDEQFF. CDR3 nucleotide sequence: TGCGCCAGCAGCTTGTCGAGTCTAGCGGGGTGGGATGAGCAGTTCTTC.

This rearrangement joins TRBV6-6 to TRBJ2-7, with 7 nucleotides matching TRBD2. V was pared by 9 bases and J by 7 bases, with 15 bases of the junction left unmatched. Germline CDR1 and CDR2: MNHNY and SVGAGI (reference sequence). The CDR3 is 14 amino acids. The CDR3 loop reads CASLGGDGGFEQYF. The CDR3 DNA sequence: TGTGCCAGTCTGGGAGGGGACGGAGGGTTTGAGCAGTACTTC.

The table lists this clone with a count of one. The CDR3 DNA is TGTGCCAGCAGTCCGGGACTAGCGAACACCGGGGAGCTGTTTTTT. Protein: CASSPGLANTGELFF. V gene TRBV6-2 or TRBV6-3 combines with J gene TRBJ2-2; TRBD2 matches at 8 bases. CDR3 size: 15 residues. V shed 5 bases and J 0 bases; nucleotides not matched to a gene: 2. Germline V gene lookup returns CDR1 MNHEY and CDR2 SVGEGT.

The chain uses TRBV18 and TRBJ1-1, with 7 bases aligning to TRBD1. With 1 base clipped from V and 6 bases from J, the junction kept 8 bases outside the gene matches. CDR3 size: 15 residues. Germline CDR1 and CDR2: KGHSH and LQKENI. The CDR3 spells CASSPLAGGIAEAFF. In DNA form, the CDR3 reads TGTGCCAGCTCACCACTCGCAGGGGGTATCGCTGAAGCTTTCTTT.

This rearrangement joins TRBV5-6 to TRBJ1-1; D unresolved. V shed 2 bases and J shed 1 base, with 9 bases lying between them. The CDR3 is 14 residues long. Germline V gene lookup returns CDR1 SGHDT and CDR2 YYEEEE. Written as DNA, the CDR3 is TGTGCCAGCAGCTTTTGGTCGCGGAACACTGAAGCTTTCTTT. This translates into CASSFWSRNTEAFF.

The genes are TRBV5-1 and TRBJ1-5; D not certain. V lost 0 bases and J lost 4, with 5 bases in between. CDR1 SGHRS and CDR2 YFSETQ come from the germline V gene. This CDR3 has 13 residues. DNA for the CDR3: TGCGCCAGCAGCTTGGACACAAATCAGCCCCAGCATTTT. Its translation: CASSLDTNQPQHF.

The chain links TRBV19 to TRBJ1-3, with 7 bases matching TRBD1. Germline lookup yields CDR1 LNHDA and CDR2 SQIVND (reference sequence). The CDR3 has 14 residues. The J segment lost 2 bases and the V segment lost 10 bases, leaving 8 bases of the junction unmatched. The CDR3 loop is CATAQGVAGNTIYF. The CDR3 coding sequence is TGTGCCACCGCTCAGGGGGTAGCTGGAAACACCATATATTTT.

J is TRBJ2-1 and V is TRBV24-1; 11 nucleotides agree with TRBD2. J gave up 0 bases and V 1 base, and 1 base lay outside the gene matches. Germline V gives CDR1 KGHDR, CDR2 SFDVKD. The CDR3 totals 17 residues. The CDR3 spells CATSDFTSGSSYNEQFF. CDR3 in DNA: TGTGCCACCAGTGATTTTACTAGCGGGAGCTCCTACAATGAGCAGTTCTTC.

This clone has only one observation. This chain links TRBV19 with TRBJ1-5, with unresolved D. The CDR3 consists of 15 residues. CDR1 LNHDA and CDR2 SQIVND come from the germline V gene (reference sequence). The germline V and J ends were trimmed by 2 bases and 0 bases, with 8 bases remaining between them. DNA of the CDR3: TGTGCCAGTAGTATATTAGTCCCTAGCAATCAGCCCCAGCATTTT. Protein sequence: CASSILVPSNQPQHF. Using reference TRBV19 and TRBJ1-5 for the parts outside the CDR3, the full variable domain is DGGITQSPKYLFRKEGQNVTLSCEQNLNHDAMYWYRQDPGQGLRLIYYSQIVNDFQKGDIAEGYSVSREKKESFPLTVTSAQKNPTAFYLCASSILVPSNQPQHFGDGTRLSIL.

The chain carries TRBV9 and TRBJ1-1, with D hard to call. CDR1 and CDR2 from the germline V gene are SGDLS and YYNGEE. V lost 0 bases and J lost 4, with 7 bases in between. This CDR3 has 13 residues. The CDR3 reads CASSVEALTEAFF. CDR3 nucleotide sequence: TGTGCCAGCAGCGTAGAAGCTCTCACTGAAGCTTTCTTT.

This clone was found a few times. In DNA form, the CDR3 reads TGTGCCAGCAGCGAGGGACAGCCCCTCTATGGCTACACCTTC. Amino acid sequence: CASSEGQPLYGYTF. The rearrangement joins TRBV7-9 to TRBJ1-2, with 7 bases identical to TRBD1. CDR3 length: 14 amino acids. CDR1 and CDR2 from the germline V gene are SEHNR and FQNEAQ (reference sequence). With 5 bases clipped from V and 4 bases from J, the junction kept 7 bases outside the gene matches.

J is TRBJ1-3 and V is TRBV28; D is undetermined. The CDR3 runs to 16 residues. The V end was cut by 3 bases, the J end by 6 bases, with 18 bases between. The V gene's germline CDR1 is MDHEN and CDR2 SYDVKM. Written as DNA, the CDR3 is TGTGCCAGCAGTTTGAGTATCCGGGTAGGAGAAAACACCATATATTTT. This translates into CASSLSIRVGENTIYF.

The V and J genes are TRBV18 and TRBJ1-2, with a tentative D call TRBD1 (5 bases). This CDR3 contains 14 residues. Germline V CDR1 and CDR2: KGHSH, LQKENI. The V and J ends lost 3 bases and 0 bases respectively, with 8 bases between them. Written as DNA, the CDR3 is TGTGCCAGCTCACCCTCAGGGCCTAACTATGGCTACACCTTC. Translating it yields CASSPSGPNYGYTF.

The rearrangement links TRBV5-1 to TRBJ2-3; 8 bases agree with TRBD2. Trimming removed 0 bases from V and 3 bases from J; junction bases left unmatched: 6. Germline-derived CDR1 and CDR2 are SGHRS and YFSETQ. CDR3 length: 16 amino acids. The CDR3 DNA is TGCGCCAGCAGCTTGGTTACGGGACTAGTGACAGATACGCAGTATTTT. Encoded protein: CASSLVTGLVTDTQYF.